This is a list of T cell receptor beta chains from one sample in a study of technical replicates of blood from four donors. Profiling relied on immunoSEQ multiplex PCR, and the TCRdb table lists in-frame clones only, not all of them. The sample comprises 64,000 or so clones, 70% to 90% of which are singletons, and around 5.5% rests with the top ten. Input material: PBMCs. The receptors originated from a human donor in good health. Some clones in this sample may be carry-over from other donors' samples. Both conserved end residues are part of each CDR3. Fields, in order: D gene, J gene, V gene, clone size, CDR3 protein, CDR3 DNA. The D gene is left open where the match is weak. Clone size is not always given. Where it is, it says once, few, many or a class for expanded clones.

TRBD2 | TRBJ2-7 | TRBV27 | once | CASSLYGGVYEQYF | TGTGCCAGCAGTTTATATGGGGGGGTCTACGAGCAGTACTTC
. | TRBJ1-1 | TRBV20-1 | . | CSAGGSTEAFF | TGCAGTGCGGGGGGGAGCACTGAAGCTTTCTTT
TRBD1 | TRBJ2-2 | TRBV4-1 | . | CASSRGNGQGKTGELFF | TGCGCCAGCAGCCGAGGGAATGGACAGGGAAAAACCGGGGAGCTGTTTTTT
TRBD1 | TRBJ2-7 | TRBV10-3 | . | CATSLNRDRGSVGYEQYF | TGTGCCACGAGCTTAAACCGGGACAGGGGTTCAGTGGGCTACGAGCAGTACTTC
. | TRBJ2-6 | TRBV6-4 | . | CASTGGQPPSGANVLTF | TGTGCCAGCACCGGGGGGCAGCCTCCCTCTGGGGCCAACGTCCTGACTTTC
. | TRBJ2-5 | TRBV7-2 | . | CASSLPGVGTQYF | TGTGCCAGCAGCTTACCGGGAGTGGGGACCCAGTACTTC
. | TRBJ2-7 | TRBV7-9 | . | CASRKQGYEQYF | TGTGCCAGCAGGAAACAGGGCTACGAGCAGTACTTC
. | TRBJ1-1 | TRBV7-9 | few | CASSSKGGSNTEAFF | TGTGCCAGCAGCTCAAAGGGAGGCTCGAACACTGAAGCTTTCTTT
. | TRBJ2-1 | TRBV27 | . | CASSFRDLGAGEQFF | TGTGCCAGCAGTTTTCGGGATCTGGGAGCCGGTGAGCAGTTCTTC
TRBD1 | TRBJ2-7 | TRBV25-1 | . | CASSHTGQLEYEQYF | TGTGCCAGCAGTCACACGGGACAGTTAGAATACGAGCAGTACTTC
TRBD2 | TRBJ2-7 | TRBV4-1 | . | CASSQVILAGTYEQYF | TGCGCCAGCAGCCAAGTAATCCTAGCGGGGACCTACGAGCAGTACTTC
. | TRBJ2-5 | TRBV11-1 | . | CASSLGSASREETQYF | TGTGCCAGCAGCTTAGGTAGCGCCTCCCGGGAAGAGACCCAGTACTTC
TRBD1 | TRBJ1-5 | TRBV6-1 | . | CASEYGQGRNQPQHF | TGTGCCAGCGAGTACGGACAGGGGCGCAATCAGCCCCAGCATTTT
. | TRBJ2-5 | TRBV5-1 | . | CASSSGLPPETQYF | TGCGCCAGCAGCTCAGGACTACCCCCCGAGACCCAGTACTTC
TRBD2 | TRBJ2-7 | TRBV6-5 | . | CASSTSGAGEQYF | TGTGCCAGCAGCACTAGCGGTGCGGGGGAGCAGTACTTC
. | TRBJ2-7 | TRBV6-5 | . | CANAPRGYEQYF | TGTGCCAACGCCCCCCGCGGCTACGAGCAGTACTTC
. | TRBJ1-3 | TRBV4-1 | . | CASSQGDSFSGNTIYF | TGCGCCAGCAGCCAAGGAGACAGCTTTTCTGGAAACACCATATATTTT
. | TRBJ1-4 | TRBV7-9 | . | CASHSWGQRGEEKLFF | TGTGCCAGCCACTCGTGGGGGCAGCGGGGTGAGGAAAAACTGTTTTTT
. | TRBJ2-7 | TRBV5-6 | . | CASSQLTGRTYEQYF | TGTGCCAGCAGCCAACTAACAGGGCGTACCTACGAGCAGTACTTC
TRBD2 | TRBJ2-1 | TRBV7-3 | once | CASSPGGSNYEQFF | TGTGCCAGCAGCCCGGGAGGAAGCAACTATGAGCAGTTCTTC
TRBD1 | TRBJ1-2 | TRBV13 | . | CASSWGQGYSGYTF | TGTGCCAGCAGCTGGGGACAGGGATATAGTGGCTACACCTTC
. | TRBJ1-2 | TRBV7-9 | . | CASSPGFYGYTF | TGTGCCAGCAGCCCAGGATTCTATGGCTACACCTTC
. | TRBJ2-1 | TRBV9 | . | CASSVEQPSGSYNEQFF | TGTGCCAGCAGCGTAGAGCAGCCATCGGGCTCCTACAATGAGCAGTTCTTC
. | TRBJ2-7 | TRBV18 | . | CASSPSQGYEQYF | TGTGCCAGCTCACCTTCACAGGGTTACGAGCAGTACTTC
. | TRBJ2-1 | TRBV11-2 | . | CASSPRTFSYNEQFF | TGTGCCAGCAGCCCGCGGACATTCTCCTACAATGAGCAGTTCTTC
TRBD1 | TRBJ1-2 | TRBV13 | . | CASSLENAGTVPVYGYTF | TGTGCCAGCAGCTTAGAAAACGCCGGGACAGTTCCCGTCTATGGCTACACCTTC
. | TRBJ2-3 | TRBV18 | . | CASSPLPPGRTDTQYF | TGTGCCAGCTCACCACTGCCACCTGGCCGCACAGATACGCAGTATTTT
. | TRBJ2-3 | TRBV21-1 | . | CASSKSIWRIGDTQYF | TGTGCCAGCAGCAAAAGTATATGGAGGATCGGTGATACGCAGTATTTT
TRBD1 | TRBJ2-2 | TRBV5-1 | . | CASSLQGPGELFF | TGCGCCAGCAGCCTACAGGGGCCCGGGGAGCTGTTTTTT
. | TRBJ2-2 | TRBV7-9 | large | CASSPVSFTGELFF | TGTGCCAGCAGCCCTGTTAGTTTCACCGGGGAGCTGTTTTTT
. | TRBJ1-1 | TRBV7-2 | . | CASSLFGQNLNTEAFF | TGTGCCAGCAGCTTATTTGGGCAAAACCTAAACACTGAAGCTTTCTTT
. | TRBJ2-3 | TRBV7-2 | . | CASSLAQRVSDTQYF | TGTGCCAGCAGCTTAGCGCAGCGGGTTTCGGATACGCAGTATTTT
TRBD1 | TRBJ1-1 | TRBV2 | . | CASSVRGPTNTEAFF | TGTGCCAGCAGTGTCAGGGGGCCGACGAACACTGAAGCTTTCTTT
TRBD1 | TRBJ2-3 | TRBV4-3 | few | CASSQDRQGIDTQYF | TGCGCCAGCAGCCAAGATCGACAGGGGATAGATACGCAGTATTTT
TRBD1 | TRBJ1-1 | TRBV10-3 | once | CAISQGQRGTEAFF | TGTGCCATCAGCCAGGGACAGAGGGGCACTGAAGCTTTCTTT
. | TRBJ1-1 | TRBV4-1 | . | CASSQLGRRDTEAFF | TGCGCCAGCAGCCAATTGGGGCGCCGGGACACTGAAGCTTTCTTT
. | TRBJ1-3 | TRBV6-1 | . | CASVTGVGNTIYF | TGTGCCAGCGTGACAGGAGTTGGAAACACCATATATTTT
. | TRBJ2-7 | TRBV5-1 | . | CASSLGLSQVSSYEQYF | TGCGCCAGCAGTCTTGGCCTGTCGCAGGTGAGCTCCTACGAGCAGTACTTC
. | TRBJ2-2 | TRBV5-4 | . | CASSLSRFTGELFF | TGTGCCAGCAGCTTAAGTAGATTCACCGGGGAGCTGTTTTTT
. | TRBJ1-2 | TRBV5-1 | . | CASSLAAGIYGYTF | TGCGCCAGCAGCTTGGCGGCGGGTATCTATGGCTACACCTTC
. | TRBJ1-5 | TRBV2 | few | CASSRLNQPQHF | TGTGCCTCCTCGCGTCTCAATCAGCCCCAGCATTTT
. | TRBJ1-1 | TRBV13 | . | CASRPLRDRFRGAEAFF | TGTGCCAGCAGGCCCCTGCGCGACAGGTTCAGGGGTGCTGAAGCTTTCTTT
TRBD1 | TRBJ2-1 | TRBV6-5 | . | CASSYRQGANEQFF | TGTGCCAGCAGTTACAGGCAGGGGGCCAATGAGCAGTTCTTC
. | TRBJ1-5 | TRBV5-1 | . | CASSASTDPNQPQHF | TGCGCCAGCAGCGCCTCGACAGACCCTAATCAGCCCCAGCATTTT
. | TRBJ1-3 | TRBV7-2 | . | CASGAGAPGNTIYF | TGTGCCAGCGGGGCAGGGGCGCCTGGAAACACCATATATTTT
. | TRBJ2-7 | TRBV6-1 | . | CASSGARRYEQYF | TGTGCCAGCAGTGGAGCGAGGAGGTACGAGCAGTACTTC